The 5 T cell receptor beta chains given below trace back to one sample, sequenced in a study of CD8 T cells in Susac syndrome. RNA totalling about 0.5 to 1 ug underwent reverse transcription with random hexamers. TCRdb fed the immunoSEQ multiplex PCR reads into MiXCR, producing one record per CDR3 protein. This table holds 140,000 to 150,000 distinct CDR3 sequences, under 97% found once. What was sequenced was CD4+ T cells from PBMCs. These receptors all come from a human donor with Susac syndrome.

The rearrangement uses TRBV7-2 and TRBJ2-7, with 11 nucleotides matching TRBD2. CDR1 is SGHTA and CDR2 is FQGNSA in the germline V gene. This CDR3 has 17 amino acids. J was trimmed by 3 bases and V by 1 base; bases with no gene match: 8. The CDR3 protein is CASSLGLPGLADYEQYF. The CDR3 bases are TGTGCCAGCAGCTTAGGTTTACCGGGACTAGCGGACTACGAGCAGTACTTC.

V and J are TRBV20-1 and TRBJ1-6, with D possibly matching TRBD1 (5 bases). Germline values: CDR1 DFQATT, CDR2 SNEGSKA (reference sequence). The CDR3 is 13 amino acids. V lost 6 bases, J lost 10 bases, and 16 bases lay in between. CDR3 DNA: TGCAGTGCCCGAGGCCAGGGTAGCTCACCCCTCCACTTT. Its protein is CSARGQGSSPLHF.

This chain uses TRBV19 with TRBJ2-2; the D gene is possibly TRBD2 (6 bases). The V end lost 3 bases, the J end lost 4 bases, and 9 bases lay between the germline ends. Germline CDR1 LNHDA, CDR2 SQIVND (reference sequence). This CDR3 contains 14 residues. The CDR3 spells CASSIYGGTGELFF. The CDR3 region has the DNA TGTGCCAGTAGTATTTACGGGGGCACCGGGGAGCTGTTTTTT.

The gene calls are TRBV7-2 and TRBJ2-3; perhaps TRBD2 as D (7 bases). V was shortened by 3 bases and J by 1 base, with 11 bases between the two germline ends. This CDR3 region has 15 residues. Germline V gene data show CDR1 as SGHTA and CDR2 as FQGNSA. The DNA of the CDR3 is TGTGCCAGCAGCTTGCCGGGGGGCGGCACAGATACGCAGTATTTT. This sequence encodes CASSLPGGGTDTQYF. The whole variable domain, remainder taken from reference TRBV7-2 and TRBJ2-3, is GAGVSQSPSNKVTEKGKDVELRCDPISGHTALYWYRQSLGQGLEFLIYFQGNSAPDKSGLPSDRFSAERTGGSVSTLTIQRTQQEDSAVYLCASSLPGGGTDTQYFGPGTRLTVL.

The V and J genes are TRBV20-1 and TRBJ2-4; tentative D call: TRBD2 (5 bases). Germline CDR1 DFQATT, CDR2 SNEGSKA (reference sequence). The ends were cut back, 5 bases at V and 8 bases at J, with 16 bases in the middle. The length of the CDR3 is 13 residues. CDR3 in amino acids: CSALRGEPDIQYF. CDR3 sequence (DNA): TGCAGTGCTCTTCGGGGAGAGCCCGACATTCAGTACTTC.